This TCR beta chain was recovered during a study of patients and donors after allogeneic stem cell transplantation. This clonotype was recorded a few times. TCRdb reprocessed the RT-PCR reads via MiXCR and lists one record per CDR3 protein. Of over 150,000 distinct CDR3 sequences in the sample, approximately 41% are singletons; the top ten hold less than 40%. The source is a human donor who was either an allogeneic HSCT recipient or a stem cell or donor lymphocyte infusion donor (not recorded which). It is not recorded whose cells these are; they may come from a transplant donor. Material: blood, either unsorted or a sorted T cell fraction (not recorded which).

Written as DNA, the CDR3 is TGTGCCAGCAGCTTAGGGGCATACGGACAGGGTGACTATGGCTACACCTTC. It yields the protein CASSLGAYGQGDYGYTF. The chain recombines TRBV7-2 with TRBJ1-2; 8 bases align to TRBD1. This CDR3 has 17 amino acids. V lost 1 base, J lost 3 bases, and 10 bases stayed unmatched. From germline, CDR1 is SGHTA and CDR2 FQGNSA.